A selection of T cell receptor beta chains follows, all from one sample in a study of T cell changes during pregnancy in multiple sclerosis. Here immunoSEQ multiplex PCR was the method, and the copy in TCRdb shows in-frame clones only, minus some. The data show tens of thousands of clones, with around 94% seen just once and around 0.84% held by the top ten. The specimen comprised peripheral blood, sampled in the third trimester of pregnancy. The receptors derive from a female donor with multiple sclerosis, enrolled in a pregnancy study. The CDR3 runs from the conserved cysteine through the conserved F or W. Fields, in order: CDR3 protein, CDR3 DNA, V gene, J gene, clone size, D gene. D genes are given only for firm matches. Rows give clone size only sometimes, using once, few, many, or a class for an expanded clone.

cdr3_aa: CASRPPGQISNTEAFF
cdr3_nt: TGTGCCAGTCGTCCCCCGGGACAAATAAGTAACACTGAAGCTTTCTTT
v_call: TRBV27
j_call: TRBJ1-1
clone_size: -
d_call: -

cdr3_aa: CASSPEAEQETQYF
cdr3_nt: TGTGCCAGCAGCCCCGAGGCAGAACAAGAGACCCAGTACTTC
v_call: TRBV7-9
j_call: TRBJ2-5
clone_size: -
d_call: -

cdr3_aa: CATSRDGRGTGGELFF
cdr3_nt: TGTGCCACCAGCAGAGACGGCAGGGGAACCGGCGGGGAGCTGTTTTTT
v_call: TRBV15
j_call: TRBJ2-2
clone_size: -
d_call: -

cdr3_aa: CASRGTANYGYTF
cdr3_nt: TGTGCCAGCCGGGGGACAGCTAACTATGGCTACACCTTC
v_call: TRBV7-8
j_call: TRBJ1-2
clone_size: -
d_call: TRBD1

cdr3_aa: CASSVDGGGRETQYF
cdr3_nt: TGTGCCAGCAGCGTCGATGGGGGGGGGCGGGAGACCCAGTACTTC
v_call: TRBV9
j_call: TRBJ2-5
clone_size: -
d_call: -

cdr3_aa: CASSLPGGYSNQPQHF
cdr3_nt: TGTGCCAGCAGTTTACCAGGGGGATATAGCAATCAGCCCCAGCATTTT
v_call: TRBV28
j_call: TRBJ1-5
clone_size: -
d_call: TRBD1

cdr3_aa: CASSIQGTFTGELFF
cdr3_nt: TGTGCCAGTAGTATCCAAGGGACTTTCACCGGGGAGCTGTTTTTT
v_call: TRBV19
j_call: TRBJ2-2
clone_size: once
d_call: -

cdr3_aa: CASSDRGANQETQYF
cdr3_nt: TGTGCCAGCAGTGACCGGGGGGCGAACCAAGAGACCCAGTACTTC
v_call: TRBV25-1
j_call: TRBJ2-5
clone_size: -
d_call: -

cdr3_aa: CASSYSPGESYNEQFF
cdr3_nt: TGTGCCAGCAGTTACTCGCCAGGGGAGTCCTACAATGAGCAGTTCTTC
v_call: TRBV6-5
j_call: TRBJ2-1
clone_size: -
d_call: -

cdr3_aa: CASSSRTSGRIYNEQFF
cdr3_nt: TGTGCCAGCAGTTCCAGGACTAGCGGGCGGATCTACAATGAGCAGTTCTTC
v_call: TRBV28
j_call: TRBJ2-1
clone_size: -
d_call: TRBD2

cdr3_aa: CASSEPQNEQYF
cdr3_nt: TGCGCCAGCAGTGAACCCCAGAACGAGCAGTACTTC
v_call: TRBV10-2
j_call: TRBJ2-7
clone_size: -
d_call: -

cdr3_aa: CASTLGQGGYQPQHF
cdr3_nt: TGTGCCAGTACCCTGGGACAGGGGGGCTATCAGCCCCAGCATTTT
v_call: TRBV19
j_call: TRBJ1-5
clone_size: -
d_call: TRBD1

cdr3_aa: CASKATSGIYEQYF
cdr3_nt: TGTGCCAGCAAAGCGACTAGCGGCATCTACGAGCAGTACTTC
v_call: TRBV2
j_call: TRBJ2-7
clone_size: -
d_call: TRBD2

cdr3_aa: CASSTTGSGANVLTF
cdr3_nt: TGTGCCAGCAGCACCACAGGCTCTGGGGCCAACGTCCTGACTTTC
v_call: TRBV9
j_call: TRBJ2-6
clone_size: -
d_call: -

cdr3_aa: CASSIRRETSYEQYF
cdr3_nt: TGCGCCAGCAGTATTAGGAGGGAGACGTCTTACGAGCAGTACTTC
v_call: TRBV4-1
j_call: TRBJ2-7
clone_size: -
d_call: -

cdr3_aa: CASSLAGTGAYEQYF
cdr3_nt: TGCGCCAGCAGCTTGGCCGGGACAGGGGCCTACGAGCAGTACTTC
v_call: TRBV5-1
j_call: TRBJ2-7
clone_size: -
d_call: TRBD1

cdr3_aa: CAWSGREPYGYTF
cdr3_nt: TGTGCCTGGAGTGGACGGGAGCCCTATGGCTACACCTTC
v_call: TRBV30
j_call: TRBJ1-2
clone_size: -
d_call: -

cdr3_aa: CASSGDRGYEQYF
cdr3_nt: TGTGCCAGCAGCGGGGACAGGGGCTACGAGCAGTACTTC
v_call: TRBV5-4
j_call: TRBJ2-7
clone_size: -
d_call: TRBD1

cdr3_aa: CASSLFSGRAGETQYF
cdr3_nt: TGTGCCAGCAGCTTATTTTCCGGGAGGGCTGGGGAGACCCAGTACTTC
v_call: TRBV7-7
j_call: TRBJ2-5
clone_size: -
d_call: TRBD2

cdr3_aa: CASSDFGGIYEQYF
cdr3_nt: TGTGCCAGCAGTGATTTTGGGGGGATCTACGAGCAGTACTTC
v_call: TRBV25-1
j_call: TRBJ2-7
clone_size: -
d_call: -

cdr3_aa: CASSTSTPGQGYEQYF
cdr3_nt: TGTGCCAGTAGTACCTCTACGCCGGGACAGGGCTACGAGCAGTACTTC
v_call: TRBV19
j_call: TRBJ2-7
clone_size: -
d_call: TRBD1

cdr3_aa: CASSVEGGRLSSYNEQFF
cdr3_nt: TGTGCCAGCAGCGTAGAAGGGGGCAGGTTATCCTCCTACAATGAGCAGTTCTTC
v_call: TRBV9
j_call: TRBJ2-1
clone_size: -
d_call: TRBD1

cdr3_aa: CASIWGRLAGETQYF
cdr3_nt: TGTGCCAGCATATGGGGGCGACTAGCGGGAGAGACCCAGTACTTC
v_call: TRBV5-5
j_call: TRBJ2-5
clone_size: -
d_call: TRBD2

cdr3_aa: CASSAGTSVYNEQFF
cdr3_nt: TGTGCCAGCAGCGCCGGGACTAGCGTCTACAATGAGCAGTTCTTC
v_call: TRBV7-2
j_call: TRBJ2-1
clone_size: -
d_call: TRBD2

cdr3_aa: CASSQEGQGLTDTQYF
cdr3_nt: TGCGCCAGCAGCCAAGAGGGACAGGGTCTAACAGATACGCAGTATTTT
v_call: TRBV4-3
j_call: TRBJ2-3
clone_size: -
d_call: TRBD1